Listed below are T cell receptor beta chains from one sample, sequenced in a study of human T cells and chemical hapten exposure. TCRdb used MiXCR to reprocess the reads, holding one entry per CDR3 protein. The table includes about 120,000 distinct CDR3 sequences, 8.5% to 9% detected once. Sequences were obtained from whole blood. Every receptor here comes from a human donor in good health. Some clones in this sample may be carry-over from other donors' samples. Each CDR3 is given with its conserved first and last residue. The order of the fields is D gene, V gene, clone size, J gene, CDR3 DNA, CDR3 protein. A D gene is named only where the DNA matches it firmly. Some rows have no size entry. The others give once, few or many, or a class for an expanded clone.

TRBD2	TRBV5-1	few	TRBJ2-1	TGCGCCAGCAACCCGGGACTAGCGGGAGTCACTGAGCAGTTCTTC	CASNPGLAGVTEQFF
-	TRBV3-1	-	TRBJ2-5	TGTGCCAGCAGCCAAGCGGGATGGAACAGTCAAGAGACCCAGTACTTC	CASSQAGWNSQETQYF
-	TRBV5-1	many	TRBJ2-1	TGCGCCAGCAGCACCGGGACAGCGGGCAATGAGCAGTTCTTC	CASSTGTAGNEQFF
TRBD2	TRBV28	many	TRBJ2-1	TGTGCCAGTACGATTGGGGCTAGCGGAAACAATGAGCAGTTCTTC	CASTIGASGNNEQFF
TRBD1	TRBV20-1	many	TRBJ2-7	TGCAGTGCTATAAGAGTGGGACAGATCATGACTTACTCCTACGAGCAGTACTTC	CSAIRVGQIMTYSYEQYF
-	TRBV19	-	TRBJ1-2	TGTGCCAGTAGTGGCCCGGGAATCGGAGGCTACACCTTC	CASSGPGIGGYTF
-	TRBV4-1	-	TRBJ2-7	TGCGCCAGCAGCCAAGCTCTAGCCCGCTCCTACGAGCAGTACTTC	CASSQALARSYEQYF
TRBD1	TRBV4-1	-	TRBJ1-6	TGCGCCAGTATGAGGGACCGGACAGGCCTAAGCTCCTATAATTCACCCCTCCACTTT	CASMRDRTGLSSYNSPLHF
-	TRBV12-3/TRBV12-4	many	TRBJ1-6	TGTGCCACCTGCTCGGGGGCGACTAATTCACCCCTCCACTTT	CATCSGATNSPLHF
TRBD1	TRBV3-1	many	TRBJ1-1	TGTGCCAGCAGCCAAGGAGCGAAGGGGGCTCGGCGGACTGAAGCTTTCTTT	CASSQGAKGARRTEAFF
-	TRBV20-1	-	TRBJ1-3	TGCAGTGCTAGAGATAGGGGGTGGCCTGGAAACACCATATATTTT	CSARDRGWPGNTIYF
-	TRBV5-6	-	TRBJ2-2	TGTGCCAGCAGCAGGGGACGGCCCACCGGGGAGCTGTTTTTT	CASSRGRPTGELFF
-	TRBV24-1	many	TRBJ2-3	TGTGCCACCAGTGATTTAGGCCCAGATACGCAGTATTTT	CATSDLGPDTQYF
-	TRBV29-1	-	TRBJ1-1	TGCAGCGTGGGGGTGGGTAGCACTGAAGCTTTCTTT	CSVGVGSTEAFF
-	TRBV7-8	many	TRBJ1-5	TGTGCCAGCAGCTTAGAACGGTGGAAGGGCAATCAGCCCCAGCATTTT	CASSLERWKGNQPQHF
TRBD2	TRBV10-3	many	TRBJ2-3	TGTGCCATCAGTGAGCCGACTAGCGGGGCATTCACAGATACGCAGTATTTT	CAISEPTSGAFTDTQYF
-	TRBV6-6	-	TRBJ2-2	TGTGCCAGCAGTTACTCCGACTATAGCACCGGGGAGCTGTTTTTT	CASSYSDYSTGELFF
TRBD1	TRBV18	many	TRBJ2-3	TGTGCCAGCTCACCTCGGCAGGGGGCTACAGATACGCAGTATTTT	CASSPRQGATDTQYF
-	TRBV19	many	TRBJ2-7	TGTGCCAGTAGTCCCGGGTCGAGCTCCTACGAGCAGTACTTC	CASSPGSSSYEQYF
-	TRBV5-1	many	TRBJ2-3	TGCGCCAGCAGCTTGGCCAGAAACACAGATACGCAGTATTTT	CASSLARNTDTQYF
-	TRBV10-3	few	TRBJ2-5	TGTGCCATCAGTGATGCCTCTTCTTCGGGATCCACCCTTTGGACCCAGTACTTC	CAISDASSSGSTLWTQYF
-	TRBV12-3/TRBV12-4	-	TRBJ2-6	TGTGCCAGCACTCGGGGTTCTGGGGCCAACGTCCTGACTTTC	CASTRGSGANVLTF
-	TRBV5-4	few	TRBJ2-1	TGTGCCAGCAGCCCTATCGGGATCTACAATGAGCAGTTCTTC	CASSPIGIYNEQFF
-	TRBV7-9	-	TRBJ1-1	TGTGCCAGCAGTCAAGGCAGGGGCTCTGAAGCTTTCTTT	CASSQGRGSEAFF